This TCR beta chain emerged from a study of cytomegalovirus exposure and HLA in healthy donors. Findings and limits, study-wide: TCR beta chain V- and J-gene trimming was linked, in a later analysis, to a missense variant in DCLRE1C. Across all donors, roughly uniform sequencing depth was an assumption of the presence/absence analyses. Reports credit the classifier with highly specific, highly sensitive diagnosis of cytomegalovirus status. Among the sequence variants, a highly shared cluster was likely an artifact of sequencing.

The PCR had 60 Vbeta and 13 Jbeta primers. Sequencing used immunoSEQ multiplex PCR; TCRdb keeps in-frame clones, though not all of them. This table has 90,000 to 110,000 clones, around 75% appearing once. This clone was observed a few times. Its antigen is undetermined. The V gene's germline CDR1 is SGHTA and CDR2 FQGNSA. CDR3 length equals 14 residues. V was trimmed by 1 base and J by 5 bases, leaving 12 bases between them. This clonotype originated in a man aged 40-49 years in good health and CMV-seronegative. The chain links TRBV7-2 to TRBJ2-7, with D unresolved. What was sequenced was PBMCs. CDR3 protein: CASSLGPNSDEQYF. The CDR3 DNA reads TGTGCCAGCAGCTTAGGCCCCAACTCTGACGAGCAGTACTTC.